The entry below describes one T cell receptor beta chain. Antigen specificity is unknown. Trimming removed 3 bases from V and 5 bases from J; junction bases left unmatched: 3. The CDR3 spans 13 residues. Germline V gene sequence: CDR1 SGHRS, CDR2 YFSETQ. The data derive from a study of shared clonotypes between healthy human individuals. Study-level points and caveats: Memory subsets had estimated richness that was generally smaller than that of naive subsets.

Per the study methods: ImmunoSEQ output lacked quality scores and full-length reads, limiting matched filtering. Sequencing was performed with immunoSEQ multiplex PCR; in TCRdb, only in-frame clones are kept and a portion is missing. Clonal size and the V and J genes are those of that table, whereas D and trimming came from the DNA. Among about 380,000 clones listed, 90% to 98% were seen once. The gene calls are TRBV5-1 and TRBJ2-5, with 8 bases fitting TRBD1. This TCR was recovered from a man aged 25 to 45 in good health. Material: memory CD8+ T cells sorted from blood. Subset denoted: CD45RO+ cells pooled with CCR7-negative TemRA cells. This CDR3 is CASSYNRGETQYF. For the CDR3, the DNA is TGCGCCAGCAGCTACAACAGGGGGGAGACCCAGTACTTC.